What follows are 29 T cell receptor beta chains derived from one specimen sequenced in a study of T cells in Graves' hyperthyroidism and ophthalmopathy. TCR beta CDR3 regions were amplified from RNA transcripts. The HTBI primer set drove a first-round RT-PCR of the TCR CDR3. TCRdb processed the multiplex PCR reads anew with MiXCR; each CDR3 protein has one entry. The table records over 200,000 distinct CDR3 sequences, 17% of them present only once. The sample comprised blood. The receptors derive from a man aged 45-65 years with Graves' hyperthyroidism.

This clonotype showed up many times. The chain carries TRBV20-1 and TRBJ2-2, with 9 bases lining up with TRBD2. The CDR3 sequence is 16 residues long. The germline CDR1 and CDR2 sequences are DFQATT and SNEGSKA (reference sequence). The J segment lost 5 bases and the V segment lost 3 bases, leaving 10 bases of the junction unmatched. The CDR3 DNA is TGCAGTGCTAGCTTGGCGGGAGGGGCGAGGACCGGGGAGCTGTTTTTT. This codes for CSASLAGGARTGELFF.

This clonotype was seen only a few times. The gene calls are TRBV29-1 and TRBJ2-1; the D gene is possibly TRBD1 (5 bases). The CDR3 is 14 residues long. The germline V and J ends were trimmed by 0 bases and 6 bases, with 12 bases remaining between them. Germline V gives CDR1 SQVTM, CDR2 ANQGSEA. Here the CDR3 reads CSVEDRDSFNEQFF. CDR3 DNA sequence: TGCAGCGTTGAAGATCGAGACAGTTTCAATGAGCAGTTCTTC.

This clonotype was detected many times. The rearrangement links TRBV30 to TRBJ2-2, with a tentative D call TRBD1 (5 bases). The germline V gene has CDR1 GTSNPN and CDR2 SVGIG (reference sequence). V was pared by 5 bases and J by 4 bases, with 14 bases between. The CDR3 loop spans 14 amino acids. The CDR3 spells CAWSSGLRTGELFF. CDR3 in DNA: TGTGCCTGGTCCTCAGGGTTACGCACCGGGGAGCTGTTTTTT.

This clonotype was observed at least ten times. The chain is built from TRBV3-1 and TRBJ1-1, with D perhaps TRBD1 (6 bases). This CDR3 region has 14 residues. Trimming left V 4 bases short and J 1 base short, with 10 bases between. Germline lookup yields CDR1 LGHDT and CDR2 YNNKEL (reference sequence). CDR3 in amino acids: CASSRAGANTEAFF. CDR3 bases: TGTGCCAGCAGCCGAGCAGGGGCGAACACTGAAGCTTTCTTT.

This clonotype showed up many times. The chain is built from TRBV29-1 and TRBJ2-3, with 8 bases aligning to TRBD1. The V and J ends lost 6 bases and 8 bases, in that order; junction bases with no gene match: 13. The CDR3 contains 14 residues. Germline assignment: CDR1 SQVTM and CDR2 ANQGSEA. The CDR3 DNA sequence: TGCAGCGTCGGACAGGGTGGGGGGATAGGTACGCAGTATTTT. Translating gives CSVGQGGGIGTQYF.

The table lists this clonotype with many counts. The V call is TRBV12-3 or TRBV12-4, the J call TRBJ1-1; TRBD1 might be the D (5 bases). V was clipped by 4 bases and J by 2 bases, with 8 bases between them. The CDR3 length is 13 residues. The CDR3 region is CASSWGRNTEAFF. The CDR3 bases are TGTGCCAGCAGTTGGGGCCGTAACACTGAAGCTTTCTTT.

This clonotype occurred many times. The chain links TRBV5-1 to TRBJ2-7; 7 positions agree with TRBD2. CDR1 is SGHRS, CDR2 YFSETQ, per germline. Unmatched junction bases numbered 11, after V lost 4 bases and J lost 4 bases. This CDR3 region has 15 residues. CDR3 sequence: CASSPGTNRGYEQYF. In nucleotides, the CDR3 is TGCGCCAGCAGCCCCGGGACTAATAGGGGTTACGAGCAGTACTTC. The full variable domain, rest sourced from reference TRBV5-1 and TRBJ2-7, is KAGVTQTPRYLIKTRGQQVTLSCSPISGHRSVSWYQQTPGQGLQFLFEYFSETQRNKGNFPGRFSGRQFSNSRSEMNVSTLELGDSALYLCASSPGTNRGYEQYFGPGTRLTVT.

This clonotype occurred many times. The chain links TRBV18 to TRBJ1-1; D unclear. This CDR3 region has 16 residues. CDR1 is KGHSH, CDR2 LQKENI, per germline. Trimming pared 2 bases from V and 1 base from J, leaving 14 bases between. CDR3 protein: CASSPILELGNTEAFF. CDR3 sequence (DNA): TGTGCCAGCTCACCAATTTTGGAACTCGGGAACACTGAAGCTTTCTTT.

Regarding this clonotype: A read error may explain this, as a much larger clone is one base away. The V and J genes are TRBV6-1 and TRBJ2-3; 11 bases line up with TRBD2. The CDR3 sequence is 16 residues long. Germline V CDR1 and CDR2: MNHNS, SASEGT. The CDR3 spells CTSSEATSGDTDTQYF. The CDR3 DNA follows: TGTACCAGCAGTGAGGCGACTAGCGGGGACACAGATACGCAGTATTTT.

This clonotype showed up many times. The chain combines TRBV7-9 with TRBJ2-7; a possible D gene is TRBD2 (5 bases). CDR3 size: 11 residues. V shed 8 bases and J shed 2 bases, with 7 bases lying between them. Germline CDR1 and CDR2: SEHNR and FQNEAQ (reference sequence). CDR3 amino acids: CASGSAYEQYF. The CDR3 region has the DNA TGTGCCAGCGGGAGTGCCTACGAGCAGTACTTC.

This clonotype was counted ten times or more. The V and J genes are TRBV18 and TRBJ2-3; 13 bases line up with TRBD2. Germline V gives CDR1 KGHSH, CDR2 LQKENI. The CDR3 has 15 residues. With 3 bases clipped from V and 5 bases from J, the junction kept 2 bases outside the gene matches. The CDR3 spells CASSPRLAGGDTQYF. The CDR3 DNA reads TGTGCCAGCTCACCGAGACTAGCGGGAGGAGATACGCAGTATTTT.

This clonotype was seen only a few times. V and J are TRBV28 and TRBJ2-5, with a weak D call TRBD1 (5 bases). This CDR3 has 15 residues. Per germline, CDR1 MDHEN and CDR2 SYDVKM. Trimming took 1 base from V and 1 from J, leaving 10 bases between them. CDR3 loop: CASSLFRAAQETQYF. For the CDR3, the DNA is TGTGCCAGCAGTTTATTCAGGGCAGCCCAAGAGACCCAGTACTTC.

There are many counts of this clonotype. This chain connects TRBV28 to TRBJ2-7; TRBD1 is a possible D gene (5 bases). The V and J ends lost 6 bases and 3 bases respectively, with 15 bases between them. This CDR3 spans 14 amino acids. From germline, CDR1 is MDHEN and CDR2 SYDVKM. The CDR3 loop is CASSSPAGFYEQYF. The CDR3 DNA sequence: TGTGCCAGCAGCTCGCCCGCAGGGTTCTACGAGCAGTACTTC.

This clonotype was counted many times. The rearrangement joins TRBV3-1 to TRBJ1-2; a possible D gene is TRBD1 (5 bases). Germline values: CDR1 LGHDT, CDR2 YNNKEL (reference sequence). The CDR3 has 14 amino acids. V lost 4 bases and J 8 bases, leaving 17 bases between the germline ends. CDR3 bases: TGTGCCAGCAGCCCCCAGGGAGGAAAAGGGGGCTACACCTTC. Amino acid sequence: CASSPQGGKGGYTF. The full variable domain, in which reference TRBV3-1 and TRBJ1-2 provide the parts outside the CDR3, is DTAVSQTPKYLVTQMGNDKSIKCEQNLGHDTMYWYKQDSKKFLKIMFSYNNKELIINETVPNRFSPKSPDKAHLNLHINSLELGDSAVYFCASSPQGGKGGYTFGSGTRLTVV.

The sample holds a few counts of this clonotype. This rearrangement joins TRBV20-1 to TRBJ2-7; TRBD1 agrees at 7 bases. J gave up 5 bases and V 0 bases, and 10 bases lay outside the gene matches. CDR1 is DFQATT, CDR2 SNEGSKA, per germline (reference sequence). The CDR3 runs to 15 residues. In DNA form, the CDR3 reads TGCAGTGCTAGAGATCAGGACAGGAACATGAACGAGCAGTACTTC. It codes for CSARDQDRNMNEQYF.

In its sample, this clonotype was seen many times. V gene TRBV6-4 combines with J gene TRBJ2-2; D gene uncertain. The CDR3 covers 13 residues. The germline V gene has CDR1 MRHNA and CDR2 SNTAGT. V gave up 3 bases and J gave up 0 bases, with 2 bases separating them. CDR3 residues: CASSDTNTGELFF. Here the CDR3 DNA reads TGTGCCAGCAGTGATACGAACACCGGGGAGCTGTTTTTT.

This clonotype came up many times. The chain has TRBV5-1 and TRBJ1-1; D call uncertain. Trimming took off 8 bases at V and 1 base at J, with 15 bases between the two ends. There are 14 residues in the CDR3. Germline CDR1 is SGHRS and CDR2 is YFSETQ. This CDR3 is CASRLSYRNTEAFF. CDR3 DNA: TGCGCCAGTCGACTCTCGTACAGGAACACTGAAGCTTTCTTT.

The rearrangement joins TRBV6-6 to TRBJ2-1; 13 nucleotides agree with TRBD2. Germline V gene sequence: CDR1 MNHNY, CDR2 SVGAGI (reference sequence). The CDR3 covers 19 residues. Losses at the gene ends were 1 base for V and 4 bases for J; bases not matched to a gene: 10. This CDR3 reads CASSYWTSGSQLKYNEQFF. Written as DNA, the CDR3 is TGTGCCAGCAGTTACTGGACTAGCGGGAGTCAACTTAAGTACAATGAGCAGTTCTTC.

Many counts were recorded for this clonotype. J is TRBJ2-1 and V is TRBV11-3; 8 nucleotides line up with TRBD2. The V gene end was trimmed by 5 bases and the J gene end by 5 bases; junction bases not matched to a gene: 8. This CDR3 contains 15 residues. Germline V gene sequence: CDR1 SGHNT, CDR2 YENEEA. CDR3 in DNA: TGTGCCAGCAGCGCCGGGGGGGGGTCCCACAATGAGCAGTTCTTC. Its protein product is CASSAGGGSHNEQFF.

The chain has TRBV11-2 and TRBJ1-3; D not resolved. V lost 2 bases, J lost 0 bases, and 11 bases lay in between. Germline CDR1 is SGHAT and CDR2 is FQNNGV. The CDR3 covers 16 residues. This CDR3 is CASSLLFGFSGNTIYF. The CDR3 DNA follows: TGTGCCAGCAGCTTATTGTTCGGTTTCTCTGGAAACACCATATATTTT.

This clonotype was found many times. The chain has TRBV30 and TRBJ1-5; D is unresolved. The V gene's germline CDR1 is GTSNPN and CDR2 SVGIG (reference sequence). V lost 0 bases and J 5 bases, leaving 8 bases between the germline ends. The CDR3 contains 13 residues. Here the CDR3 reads CAWSVIGDQPQHF. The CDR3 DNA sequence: TGTGCCTGGAGTGTGATAGGAGATCAGCCCCAGCATTTT.

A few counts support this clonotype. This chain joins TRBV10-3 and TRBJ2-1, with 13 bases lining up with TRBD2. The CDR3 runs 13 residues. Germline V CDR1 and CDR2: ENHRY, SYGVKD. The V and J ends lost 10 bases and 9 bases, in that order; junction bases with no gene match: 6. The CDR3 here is CATGTSGMAEQFF. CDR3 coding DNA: TGTGCCACCGGGACTAGCGGGATGGCTGAGCAGTTCTTC.

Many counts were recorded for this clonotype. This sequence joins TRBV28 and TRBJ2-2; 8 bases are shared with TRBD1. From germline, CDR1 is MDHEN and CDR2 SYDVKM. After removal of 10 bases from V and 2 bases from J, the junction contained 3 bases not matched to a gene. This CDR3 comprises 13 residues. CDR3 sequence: CATRGQNTGELFF. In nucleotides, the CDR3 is TGTGCCACCAGGGGGCAAAACACCGGGGAGCTGTTTTTT. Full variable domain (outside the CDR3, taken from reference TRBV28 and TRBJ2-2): DVKVTQSSRYLVKRTGEKVFLECVQDMDHENMFWYRQDPGLGLRLIYFSYDVKMKEKGDIPEGYSVSREKKERFSLILESASTNQTSMYLCATRGQNTGELFFGEGSRLTVL.

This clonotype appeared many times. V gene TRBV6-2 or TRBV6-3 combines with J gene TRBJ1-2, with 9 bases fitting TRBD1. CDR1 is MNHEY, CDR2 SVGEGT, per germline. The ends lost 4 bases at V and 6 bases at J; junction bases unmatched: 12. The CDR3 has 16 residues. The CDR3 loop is CASSSFETGGSDGYTF. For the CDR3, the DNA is TGTGCCAGCAGTTCCTTCGAAACAGGGGGCAGCGATGGCTACACCTTC.

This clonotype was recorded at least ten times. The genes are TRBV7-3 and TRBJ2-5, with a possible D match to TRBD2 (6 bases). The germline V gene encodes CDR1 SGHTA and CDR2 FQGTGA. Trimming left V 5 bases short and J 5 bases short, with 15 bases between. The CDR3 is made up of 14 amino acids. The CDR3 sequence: CASSLGGPRETQYF. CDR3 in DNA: TGTGCCAGCAGCCTCGGAGGGCCGAGGGAGACCCAGTACTTC.

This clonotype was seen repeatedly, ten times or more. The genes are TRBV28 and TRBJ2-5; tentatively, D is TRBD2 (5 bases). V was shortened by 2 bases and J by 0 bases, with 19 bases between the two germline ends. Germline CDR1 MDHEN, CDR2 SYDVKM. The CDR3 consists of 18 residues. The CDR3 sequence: CASSLPRGSTRYQETQYF. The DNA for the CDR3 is TGTGCCAGCAGTTTACCCCGGGGATCTACAAGGTACCAAGAGACCCAGTACTTC.

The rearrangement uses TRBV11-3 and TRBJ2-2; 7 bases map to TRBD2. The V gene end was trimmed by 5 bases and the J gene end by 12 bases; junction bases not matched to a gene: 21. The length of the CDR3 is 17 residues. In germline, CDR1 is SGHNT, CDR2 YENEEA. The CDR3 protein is CASSQPLWGTSVEKLFF. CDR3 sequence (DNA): TGTGCCAGCAGCCAACCCTTGTGGGGTACTAGCGTCGAGAAGCTGTTTTTT.

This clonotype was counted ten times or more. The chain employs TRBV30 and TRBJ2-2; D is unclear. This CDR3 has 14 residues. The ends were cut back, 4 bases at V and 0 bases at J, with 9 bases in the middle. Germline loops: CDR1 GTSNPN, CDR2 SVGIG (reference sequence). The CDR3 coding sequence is TGTGCCTGGACCAACCGGCCGAACACCGGGGAGCTGTTTTTT. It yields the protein CAWTNRPNTGELFF. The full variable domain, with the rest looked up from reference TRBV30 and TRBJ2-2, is SQTIHQWPATLVQPVGSPLSLECTVEGTSNPNLYWYRQAAGRGLQLLFYSVGIGQISSEVPQNLSASRPQDRQFILSSKKLLLSDSGFYLCAWTNRPNTGELFFGEGSRLTVL.

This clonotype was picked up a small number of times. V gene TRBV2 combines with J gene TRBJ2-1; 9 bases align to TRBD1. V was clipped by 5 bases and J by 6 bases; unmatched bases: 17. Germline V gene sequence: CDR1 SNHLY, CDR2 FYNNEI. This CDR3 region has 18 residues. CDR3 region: CASSFPRDRERLTNEQFF. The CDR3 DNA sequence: TGTGCCAGCAGTTTCCCCCGGGACAGGGAAAGACTCACCAATGAGCAGTTCTTC.